Shown below are 14 T cell receptor beta chains from a single sample sequenced in a study of T-cell memory formation after mild COVID-19. Each CDR3 protein gets one entry after TCRdb re-called the 5' RACE reads with MiXCR. Of 300,000 to 350,000 distinct CDR3 sequences listed, 10% to 15% are singletons. The specimen was PBMCs or a T cell subset sorted from them (not recorded which). The receptors come from a man aged 18 to 30 who had mild COVID-19 (a few samples of this study predate the infection). Cell type and time point are not known.

The chain uses TRBV29-1 and TRBJ1-1; maybe TRBD1 (6 bases). The V end was cut by 4 bases, the J end by 5 bases, with 17 bases between. This CDR3 has 14 amino acids. Germline CDR1 reads SQVTM; CDR2 reads ANQGSEA. The CDR3 bases are TGCAGCGTTGTCGGAGAACAGGGTGTTACTGAAGCTTTCTTT. Translated, it gives CSVVGEQGVTEAFF.

This CDR3 reads CASSLARRRGQETQYF. As DNA, the CDR3 is TGTGCCAGCAGCTTAGCTCGGCGGAGGGGACAAGAGACCCAGTACTTC. The V and J genes are TRBV7-9 and TRBJ2-5, with D possibly TRBD2 on 6 matching bases. Germline CDR1 reads SEHNR; CDR2 reads FQNEAQ (reference sequence). The CDR3 length is 16 residues. The ends were cut back, 0 bases at V and 2 bases at J, with 13 bases in the middle.

This clonotype was observed a handful of times. V is TRBV6-5 and J is TRBJ2-7; 9 nucleotides line up with TRBD2. Germline V gene lookup returns CDR1 MNHEY and CDR2 SVGAGI. CDR3 length equals 15 residues. Losses at the gene ends were 2 bases for V and 6 bases for J; bases not matched to a gene: 8. CDR3 amino acids: CASSYERGGASEQYF. In DNA form, the CDR3 reads TGTGCCAGCAGTTACGAGCGCGGGGGGGCTTCCGAGCAGTACTTC.

This clonotype showed up just a few times. This chain joins TRBV19 and TRBJ1-2; no firm D call. Deletions cut 0 bases from V and 4 bases from J, with 15 bases between. Germline V gene data show CDR1 as LNHDA and CDR2 as SQIVND (reference sequence). This CDR3 is 16 amino acids long. The chain's CDR3 is CASSIDSTGNLYGYTF. The CDR3 nucleotides read TGTGCCAGTAGTATAGATTCCACGGGAAACCTCTATGGCTACACCTTC. Full variable domain (missing parts from reference TRBV19 and TRBJ1-2): DGGITQSPKYLFRKEGQNVTLSCEQNLNHDAMYWYRQDPGQGLRLIYYSQIVNDFQKGDIAEGYSVSREKKESFPLTVTSAQKNPTAFYLCASSIDSTGNLYGYTFGSGTRLTVV.

This clonotype was seen only a few times. The chain combines TRBV29-1 with TRBJ2-3; 10 positions agree with TRBD1. The CDR3 consists of 15 residues. The V segment lost 7 bases and the J segment 4 bases; nucleotides outside the gene matches: 11. Looked up from germline, CDR1 is SQVTM and CDR2 is ANQGSEA. The CDR3 DNA reads as TGCAGCGCATATGACCGGGACAGGGGCGCAGATACGCAGTATTTT. It codes for CSAYDRDRGADTQYF.

This clonotype was seen at least ten times. The gene calls are TRBV13 and TRBJ2-1; D is ambiguous. Trimming pared 7 bases from V and 0 bases from J, leaving 13 bases between. This CDR3 is 15 amino acids long. Germline V lookup: CDR1 PRHDT, CDR2 FYEKMQ (reference sequence). The CDR3, as DNA: TGTGCCAGCACCCCGATCTGGTCCTCCTACAATGAGCAGTTCTTC. This sequence encodes CASTPIWSSYNEQFF.

This clonotype was counted only a few times. The chain combines TRBV9 with TRBJ2-7, with 7 bases lining up with TRBD2. CDR1 is SGDLS and CDR2 is YYNGEE in the germline V gene. Trimming removed 4 bases from V and 0 bases from J; junction bases left unmatched: 4. The length of the CDR3 is 14 residues. Here the CDR3 reads CASSPGGGSYEQYF. CDR3 nucleotide sequence: TGTGCCAGCAGCCCCGGCGGGGGCTCCTACGAGCAGTACTTC.

This clonotype was observed a few times. J is TRBJ2-1 and V is TRBV24-1, with 8 bases fitting TRBD1. Germline V gene lookup returns CDR1 KGHDR and CDR2 SFDVKD. The CDR3 covers 14 residues. V gave up 3 bases and J gave up 8 bases; unmatched junction bases: 5. The CDR3 DNA sequence: TGTGCCACCAGTGATCCCGGGACAGGAGATGAGCAGTTCTTC. The encoded protein is CATSDPGTGDEQFF.

V is TRBV12-3 or TRBV12-4 and J is TRBJ1-1, with 8 bases that match TRBD1. CDR3 length equals 14 residues. Trimming cost V 4 bases and J 8 bases; bases outside gene matches: 9. The CDR3 nucleotides are TGTGCCAGCAGTTATACAGGGGGGGAGGGAGAAGCTTTCTTT. Translated, it gives CASSYTGGEGEAFF.

This chain uses TRBV4-3 with TRBJ1-5; D perhaps matches TRBD1 (5 bases). In germline, CDR1 is LGHNA, CDR2 YSLEER. CDR3 length: 16 residues. With 0 bases removed from V and 6 bases from J, the gap between germline ends came to 15 bases. CDR3: CASSQELGGSSQPQHF. The DNA for the CDR3 is TGCGCCAGCAGCCAAGAACTGGGGGGGTCTAGTCAGCCCCAGCATTTT.

The V gene is TRBV4-2, the J gene TRBJ1-2; D is possibly TRBD1 (6 bases). Trimming stripped 2 bases from V and 5 bases from J, with 21 bases between. The CDR3 spans 17 residues. CDR1 and CDR2 from the germline V gene are LGHNA and YNFKEQ. CDR3 coding DNA: TGTGCCAGCAGCCAACCCGACAGGCCGATTTCTGGGTATGGCTACACCTTC. Residues: CASSQPDRPISGYGYTF.

This clonotype appeared a few times. The rearrangement uses TRBV7-2 and TRBJ2-5; tentatively, D is TRBD2 (5 bases). The V gene's germline CDR1 is SGHTA and CDR2 FQGNSA. The CDR3 totals 15 residues. Trimming left V 5 bases short and J 5 bases short, with 18 bases between. The CDR3 bases are TGTGCCAGCAGCCCCTCGCGGGCCCCCACGGAGACCCAGTACTTC. Translation gives CASSPSRAPTETQYF. The variable domain in full, with the rest retrieved from reference TRBV7-2 and TRBJ2-5, is GAGVSQSPSNKVTEKGKDVELRCDPISGHTALYWYRQSLGQGLEFLIYFQGNSAPDKSGLPSDRFSAERTGGSVSTLTIQRTQQEDSAVYLCASSPSRAPTETQYFGPGTRLLVL.

V usage is TRBV6-1 and J usage is TRBJ1-5; 9 bases fit TRBD1. The junction had 2 bases not matched to a gene; V was cut back by 4 bases and J by 1 base. The germline V gene has CDR1 MNHNS and CDR2 SASEGT. This CDR3 is 15 amino acids long. DNA of the CDR3: TGTGCCAGCAGTGGACAGGGGGGGAGCAATCAGCCCCAGCATTTT. Its protein is CASSGQGGSNQPQHF.

V is TRBV7-9 and J is TRBJ2-3; 11 nucleotides match TRBD2. CDR3 length: 16 residues. Looked up from germline, CDR1 is SEHNR and CDR2 is FQNEAQ (reference sequence). The J segment lost 0 bases and the V segment lost 5 bases, leaving 4 bases of the junction unmatched. The CDR3 protein is CASSRLAGTSTDTQYF. The CDR3 nucleotides read TGTGCCAGCAGCAGACTAGCGGGGACTAGCACAGATACGCAGTATTTT. Together with reference TRBV7-9 and TRBJ2-3, the CDR3 gives the full variable domain: DTGVSQNPRHKITKRGQNVTFRCDPISEHNRLYWYRQTLGQGPEFLTYFQNEAQLEKSRLLSDRFSAERPKGSFSTLEIQRTEQGDSAMYLCASSRLAGTSTDTQYFGPGTRLTVL.